This TCR beta chain was profiled in a study of shared clonotypes between healthy human individuals. Across the whole study: For every donor, three CD4 naive, three CD4 memory, two CD8 naive and one CD8 memory plates were used.

In germline, CDR1 is SGHVS, CDR2 FNYEAQ. V was cut by 5 bases and J by 0 bases, with 12 bases left in between. This CDR3 has 15 amino acids. The input for sorted-subset replicate PCRs was roughly 180 ng DNA, 25,000 to 35,000 T cell genomes. Some clones are missing from TCRdb's copy, which holds only in-frame ones; the method was immunoSEQ multiplex PCR. The sample has a few million clones, roughly nine tenths seen once. A CD45RA+ naive subset and a CD45RA-negative memory subset were split from CD4+ cells. This clone is a singleton in its sample. The antigen is undetermined. Findings of the study overall: A few donors showed sharing of approximately 5% of naive CD4 clonotypes.

The chain employs TRBV7-6 and TRBJ2-3; D remains ambiguous. Sequenced: naive CD4+ T cells sorted from blood. Noted subset: CD45RA+ positively selected. The sequence was collected from a young man in good health. CDR3 nucleotide sequence: TGTGCCAGCAGCCGCCTTGTCGACAGCACAGATACGCAGTATTTT. Protein product: CASSRLVDSTDTQYF.